These 27 T cell receptor beta chains were all obtained from the same sample, sequenced in a study of blood T cell repertoires in COVID-19. The table came from immunoSEQ multiplex PCR; TCRdb's copy has only in-frame clones and leaves some out. The sample has some 100,000 clones; 90% are singletons. Sequencing was done on a sample of peripheral blood. These receptors all stem from a man aged 45-60 years with acute or convalescent COVID-19.

The chain carries TRBV27 and TRBJ1-3; 7 nucleotides match TRBD1. The germline gives CDR1 MNHEY, CDR2 SMNVEV (reference sequence). Trimming at V came to 6 bases and at J to 4 bases, leaving 3 bases not matched to a gene. CDR3 length: 13 residues. CDR3 in DNA: TGTGCCAGCAGGCCGACAGGGGGAAACACCATATATTTT. Translation gives CASRPTGGNTIYF.

The genes are TRBV27 and TRBJ2-5, with 12 bases lining up with TRBD2. The CDR3 contains 16 residues. The V gene end was trimmed by 5 bases and the J gene end by 4 bases; junction bases not matched to a gene: 8. Germline assignment: CDR1 MNHEY and CDR2 SMNVEV (reference sequence). The CDR3: CASSGRLAGDSETQYF. The CDR3 nucleotides are TGTGCCAGCAGTGGGCGACTAGCGGGAGATTCAGAGACCCAGTACTTC.

The V and J genes are TRBV30 and TRBJ2-3; maybe TRBD1 (6 bases). In germline, CDR1 is GTSNPN, CDR2 SVGIG (reference sequence). V was trimmed by 7 bases and J by 4 bases, leaving 18 bases between them. This CDR3 has 14 amino acids. Here the CDR3 reads CAFRDKSGPDTQYF. The DNA of the CDR3 is TGTGCCTTCCGGGACAAAAGCGGTCCAGATACGCAGTATTTT.

This chain links TRBV11-2 with TRBJ2-3, with 11 bases identical to TRBD2. The ends lost 2 bases at V and 5 bases at J; junction bases unmatched: 3. This CDR3 has 15 residues. Germline V gene lookup returns CDR1 SGHAT and CDR2 FQNNGV. CDR3 sequence (DNA): TGTGCCAGCAGCTTAACGGGACTAGCGGAAGATACGCAGTATTTT. It codes for CASSLTGLAEDTQYF. The variable domain in full, completed from reference TRBV11-2 and TRBJ2-3, reads EAGVAQSPRYKIIEKRQSVAFWCNPISGHATLYWYQQILGQGPKLLIQFQNNGVVDDSQLPKDRFSAERLKGVDSTLKIQPAKLEDSAVYLCASSLTGLAEDTQYFGPGTRLTVL.

This chain joins TRBV5-6 and TRBJ1-2, with 12 bases fitting TRBD1. This CDR3 has 14 residues. With 4 bases clipped from V and 8 bases from J, the junction kept 6 bases outside the gene matches. Germline assignment: CDR1 SGHDT and CDR2 YYEEEE. CDR3 loop: CASSMGQGAAGYTF. The CDR3 DNA sequence: TGTGCCAGCAGCATGGGACAGGGGGCTGCGGGCTACACCTTC.

This clone was recorded only once. The CDR3 reads CASSLRGGRLDLNTGELFF. In nucleotides, the CDR3 is TGTGCCAGCTCCCTACGGGGGGGGCGCTTGGACCTGAACACCGGGGAGCTGTTTTTT. The rearrangement uses TRBV18 and TRBJ2-2; 8 bases agree with TRBD2. The CDR3 is made up of 19 amino acids. The germline gives CDR1 KGHSH, CDR2 LQKENI. Germline trimming cut 6 bases from V and 1 base from J; bases unmatched to any gene: 16.

The V call is TRBV6-1, the J call TRBJ1-5, with a weak D call TRBD1 (5 bases). The CDR3 has 14 amino acids. V was clipped by 1 base and J by 3 bases, with 7 bases between them. The germline gives CDR1 MNHNS, CDR2 SASEGT. The CDR3 is CASSEGQFNQPQHF. The CDR3 nucleotides are TGTGCCAGCAGTGAAGGACAGTTCAATCAGCCCCAGCATTTT.

The chain has TRBV18 and TRBJ1-3; D is ambiguous. The germline V and J ends were trimmed by 6 bases and 4 bases, with 10 bases remaining between them. The CDR3 extends over 13 amino acids. CDR1 KGHSH and CDR2 LQKENI come from the germline V gene. Written as DNA, the CDR3 is TGTGCCAGCTCGGACTCACAGGGAAACACCATATATTTT. This translates into CASSDSQGNTIYF.

The V call is TRBV2, the J call TRBJ2-7; D perhaps matches TRBD1 (6 bases). CDR3 length equals 12 residues. The V gene's germline CDR1 is SNHLY and CDR2 FYNNEI. Trimming removed 9 bases from V and 2 bases from J, with 11 bases in between. CDR3 sequence: CASRQDAYEQYF. DNA for the CDR3: TGTGCCAGTAGACAGGACGCCTACGAGCAGTACTTC.

This chain joins TRBV6-6 and TRBJ2-7; 7 nucleotides match TRBD1. Germline CDR1 MNHNY, CDR2 SVGAGI (reference sequence). This CDR3 is 14 amino acids long. Unmatched junction bases numbered 3, after V lost 2 bases and J lost 2 bases. As DNA, the CDR3 is TGTGCCAGCAGTTACCTGGACAGGACCTACGAGCAGTACTTC. This gives the protein CASSYLDRTYEQYF.

The chain is built from TRBV16 and TRBJ1-2, with TRBD1 as a possible D gene (5 bases). There are 14 residues in the CDR3. CDR1 is KGHSY and CDR2 is FQNENV in the germline V gene. The V end was cut by 0 bases, the J end by 6 bases, with 11 bases between. This CDR3 is CASSQSGGWHGYTF. CDR3 in DNA: TGTGCCAGCAGCCAATCCGGGGGTTGGCATGGCTACACCTTC.

This chain joins TRBV6-6 and TRBJ2-7, with TRBD1 as a possible D gene (6 bases). CDR1 is MNHNY, CDR2 SVGAGI, per germline (reference sequence). CDR3 length equals 16 residues. The V gene lost 6 bases and the J gene lost 1 base, with 19 bases spanning the gap. The CDR3 here is CASSRRTGTQSYEQYF. DNA for the CDR3: TGTGCCAGCAGCCGTCGAACCGGGACACAATCCTACGAGCAGTACTTC.

V is TRBV19 and J is TRBJ2-2, with a weak D call TRBD1 (5 bases). There are 13 residues in the CDR3. The germline V and J ends were trimmed by 8 bases and 1 base, with 8 bases remaining between them. CDR1 LNHDA and CDR2 SQIVND come from the germline V gene (reference sequence). CDR3 DNA: TGTGCCAGTGATGGACAGAACACCGGGGAGCTGTTTTTT. This translates into CASDGQNTGELFF.

The genes are TRBV7-2 and TRBJ2-7; TRBD2 aligns across 10 bases. J lost 3 bases, V lost 2 bases, and 4 bases had no gene match. The V gene's germline CDR1 is SGHTA and CDR2 FQGNSA. The CDR3 spans 15 residues. CDR3 DNA sequence: TGTGCCAGCAGCTTAACTAGCGGGGACTTCTACGAGCAGTACTTC. Translating it yields CASSLTSGDFYEQYF.

The CDR3 sequence is CASSLVGADQPQHF. Written as DNA, the CDR3 is TGTGCCAGCAGCTTAGTAGGGGCGGATCAGCCCCAGCATTTT. V and J are TRBV7-9 and TRBJ1-5, with D tentatively TRBD1 (5 bases). This CDR3 has 14 amino acids. Trimming left V 1 base short and J 5 bases short, with 9 bases between. Germline loops: CDR1 SEHNR, CDR2 FQNEAQ (reference sequence).

The rearrangement uses TRBV5-1 and TRBJ2-7, with 12 bases aligning to TRBD2. V shed 0 bases, J shed 4 bases, and the junction held 5 bases outside the gene matches. The germline V gene encodes CDR1 SGHRS and CDR2 YFSETQ. The CDR3 covers 16 residues. The CDR3 DNA reads TGCGCCAGCAGCTTGGGGGGGACTAGCGGGTTTTACGAGCAGTACTTC. This sequence encodes CASSLGGTSGFYEQYF.

The chain uses TRBV7-9 and TRBJ2-1, with a possible D match to TRBD1 (6 bases). This CDR3 is 12 amino acids long. Per the germline V gene, CDR1 is SEHNR and CDR2 is FQNEAQ (reference sequence). V was trimmed by 4 bases and J by 16 bases, leaving 17 bases between them. CDR3 region: CASSYNRDVCFF. The DNA of the CDR3 is TGTGCCAGCAGCTATAACAGGGATGTATGCTTCTTC. Together with reference TRBV7-9 and TRBJ2-1, the CDR3 gives the full variable domain: DTGVSQNPRHKITKRGQNVTFRCDPISEHNRLYWYRQTLGQGPEFLTYFQNEAQLEKSRLLSDRFSAERPKGSFSTLEIQRTEQGDSAMYLCASSYNRDVCFFGPGTRLTVL.

V usage is TRBV11-2 and J usage is TRBJ2-5; 8 bases are a match to TRBD2. The germline V gene encodes CDR1 SGHAT and CDR2 FQNNGV. The CDR3 runs to 17 residues. After removal of 3 bases from V and 5 bases from J, the junction contained 14 bases not matched to a gene. The chain's CDR3 is CASSLGSFSGKGETQYF. The CDR3 region has the DNA TGTGCCAGCAGCTTGGGGAGTTTTAGCGGGAAGGGGGAGACCCAGTACTTC.

This clone was seen only a few times. A junction boundary mismatches the germline segment, possibly from a read error. V gene TRBV6-5 combines with J gene TRBJ2-7; 7 nucleotides align to TRBD1. This CDR3 contains 14 residues. CDR1 is MNHEY and CDR2 is SVGAGI in the germline V gene. CDR3 protein: CASSYSILQGEANF. DNA for the CDR3: TGTGCCAGCAGTTACTCGATTCTCCAGGGGGAAGCAAACTTC.

The CDR3 region is CASRLLAGGSNEQFF. In DNA form, the CDR3 reads TGTGCCAGCAGGCTTCTAGCGGGAGGCTCCAATGAGCAGTTCTTC. This chain uses TRBV2 with TRBJ2-1; 11 positions match TRBD2. Germline CDR1 SNHLY, CDR2 FYNNEI. V lost 6 bases and J lost 6; bases outside the gene matches: 7. The CDR3 covers 15 residues. The full variable domain, in which reference TRBV2 and TRBJ2-1 provide the parts outside the CDR3, is EPEVTQTPSHQVTQMGQEVILRCVPISNHLYFYWYRQILGQKVEFLVSFYNNEISEKSEIFDDQFSVERPDGSNFTLKIRSTKLEDSAMYFCASRLLAGGSNEQFFGPGTRLTVL.

The chain uses TRBV10-3 and TRBJ2-5, with a possible D match to TRBD2 (5 bases). The V and J ends lost 2 bases and 4 bases respectively, with 14 bases between them. Germline CDR1 is ENHRY and CDR2 is SYGVKD. The CDR3 extends over 15 amino acids. The CDR3: CAISEGFGVIETQYF. DNA for the CDR3: TGTGCCATCAGTGAGGGTTTCGGGGTAATAGAGACCCAGTACTTC.

The rearrangement links TRBV6-2 or TRBV6-3 to TRBJ2-1; 8 positions agree with TRBD2. The CDR3 runs 14 residues. V was pared by 6 bases and J by 5 bases, with 6 bases of the junction left unmatched. The germline CDR1 and CDR2 sequences are MNHEY and SVGEGT. In DNA, the CDR3 is TGTGCCAGCAGCCTCGGACTAGCCCACAATGAGCAGTTCTTC. Translation: CASSLGLAHNEQFF.

In its sample, this clone was seen once. J is TRBJ1-2 and V is TRBV30; D unclear. The V and J ends lost 5 bases and 7 bases respectively, with 14 bases between them. This CDR3 has 12 amino acids. Germline loops: CDR1 GTSNPN, CDR2 SVGIG (reference sequence). The CDR3 is CAWGKRGSGYTF. The DNA of the CDR3 is TGTGCCTGGGGAAAGCGGGGTTCTGGCTACACCTTC.

This clone was counted only a few times. The chain links TRBV12-3 or TRBV12-4 to TRBJ1-5; 7 positions match TRBD1. Losses at the gene ends were 5 bases for V and 12 bases for J; bases not matched to a gene: 10. This CDR3 spans 13 amino acids. The CDR3 DNA reads as TGTGCCAGCAGTGCACAAGGACAGGCCCTCCAGCATTTT. Amino acid sequence: CASSAQGQALQHF.

This rearrangement joins TRBV9 to TRBJ2-2; 11 bases fit TRBD2. The CDR3 runs 16 residues. CDR1 and CDR2 from the germline V gene are SGDLS and YYNGEE. V lost 4 bases and J lost 6; bases outside the gene matches: 8. The CDR3 DNA sequence: TGTGCCAGCAGCTCCACTAGCGGGAGAGGGGCCGGGGAGCTGTTTTTT. Its translation: CASSSTSGRGAGELFF.

The chain is built from TRBV19 and TRBJ1-2; 11 bases align to TRBD1. V trimming: 9 bases; J trimming: 4 bases; junction bases outside the gene matches: 10. There are 15 residues in the CDR3. From germline, CDR1 is LNHDA and CDR2 SQIVND (reference sequence). CDR3 coding DNA: TGTGCCAGCCGCACCGGGACAGGGGGGGCCTATGGCTACACCTTC. Encoded protein: CASRTGTGGAYGYTF.

The chain has TRBV2 and TRBJ2-2; 8 nucleotides align to TRBD1. Germline loops: CDR1 SNHLY, CDR2 FYNNEI. Trimming removed 0 bases from V and 7 bases from J; junction bases left unmatched: 7. The CDR3 runs to 16 residues. This chain's CDR3 is CASSEAPGGAIGELFF. The CDR3 DNA reads TGTGCCAGCAGTGAAGCGCCAGGGGGCGCGATCGGGGAGCTGTTTTTT.